These T cell receptor beta chains were read from a single sample in a study of metastatic and nonmetastatic thyroid tumors. TCRdb re-clonotyped the PCR reads through MiXCR. The sample records around 70,000 clones, roughly 18% being singletons. The sample comprised blood. The receptors come from a female donor with papillary thyroid cancer or a benign thyroid nodule (not recorded which). Some clones in this sample may be carry-over from other donors' samples. Each CDR3 is given with its conserved first and last residue. The D gene is left open where the match is weak. Clone sizes are given selectively: once, few, many, or a class where the clone is expanded.

TRBV19,TRBJ1-6,-,few,15,TGTGCCAGTAGCCTGAAAGGCGGAGATAATTCACCCCTCCACTTT,CASSLKGGDNSPLHF
TRBV7-7,TRBJ2-7,-,many,15,TGTGCTAGCAGCTTAGGGGTAGGTCCCACCTACGAGCAGTACTTC,CASSLGVGPTYEQYF
TRBV7-2,TRBJ2-1,-,many,15,TGTGCCAGCAGCTTAGCAAGTAGCTCCTACAATGAGCAGTTCTTC,CASSLASSSYNEQFF
TRBV7-3,TRBJ1-2,-,many,13,TGTGCCAGCAGCTTAATATACAGGTATGGCTACACCTTC,CASSLIYRYGYTF
TRBV4-1,TRBJ1-1,TRBD1,many,15,TGCGCCAGCAGCCATGGACAGGGTGCAGGCACTGAAGCTTTCTTT,CASSHGQGAGTEAFF
TRBV7-8,TRBJ1-2,TRBD1,medium-sized,14,TGTGCCAGCAGCTTGGGGGACAGCATTTATGGCTACACCTTC,CASSLGDSIYGYTF
TRBV7-2,TRBJ1-2,-,many,13,TGTGCCAGCAGCTTATCAAGAGAATATGGCTACACCTTC,CASSLSREYGYTF
TRBV30,TRBJ1-1,-,-,12,TGTGCCTGGAAAACCGAGAACACTGAAGCTTTCTTT,CAWKTENTEAFF
TRBV2,TRBJ1-5,-,few,14,TGTGCCAGCAGTCTCGACAGGACGGGTCAGCCCCAGCATTTT,CASSLDRTGQPQHF
TRBV4-1,TRBJ1-2,-,many,15,TGCGCCAGCAGCCAAGATGTGGTGGCTATCTATGGCTACACCTTC,CASSQDVVAIYGYTF
TRBV4-2,TRBJ2-2,TRBD2,many,19,TGTGCCAGCAGCCAGCCCAACGCCGGGACTAGCGGTAACACCGGGGAGCTGTTTTTT,CASSQPNAGTSGNTGELFF
TRBV18,TRBJ1-5,-,many,13,TGTGCCAGCTCACCGGAGCGGAATCAGCCCCAGCATTTT,CASSPERNQPQHF
TRBV19,TRBJ2-5,-,few,15,TGTGCCAGTGCCGCCGGTACAGGTACGAAAGAGACCCAGTACTTC,CASAAGTGTKETQYF
TRBV2,TRBJ2-3,TRBD1,many,17,TGTGCCAGCGGCCGGACAGGGGTGATGTCCCTCACAGATACGCAGTATTTT,CASGRTGVMSLTDTQYF
TRBV29-1,TRBJ2-7,TRBD1,many,11,TGCAGCGTAGACAGGGGAGACGAGCAGTACTTC,CSVDRGDEQYF
TRBV6-1,TRBJ1-5,-,-,13,TGTGCCAGCAGTGAAAATGCCAATCAGCCCCAGCATTTT,CASSENANQPQHF
TRBV29-1,TRBJ2-5,-,many,14,TGCAGCGCCGGCGCGGAGAGCAGCCGAGGGCCCCAGTACTTC,CSAGAESSRGPQYF
TRBV11-1,TRBJ2-7,-,many,13,TGTGCCAGCAGCTCGGGCGCGGGATACGAGCAGTACTTC,CASSSGAGYEQYF
TRBV3-1,TRBJ1-5,TRBD1,once,15,TGTGCCAGCGGAGGGACAGGCGAAAACAATCAGCCCCAGCATTTT,CASGGTGENNQPQHF
TRBV20-1,TRBJ1-5,-,many,14,TGCAGTGCTAGCAGGGACGACTACAATCAGCCCCAGCATTTT,CSASRDDYNQPQHF
TRBV6-1,TRBJ2-7,TRBD2,-,14,TGTGCCAGCAAACAGGGACTAGCGGTTTACGAGCAGTACTTC,CASKQGLAVYEQYF
TRBV4-1,TRBJ1-4,-,many,13,TGCGCCAGCAGCCGACTTGTAGGGGAAAAACTGTTTTTT,CASSRLVGEKLFF
TRBV30,TRBJ1-5,-,many,12,TGTGCCTGGAACAAGAACCACCAGCCCCAGCATTTT,CAWNKNHQPQHF
TRBV18,TRBJ2-7,-,-,12,TGTGCCAGCTCACCAGACAGCTCCGAGCAGTACTTC,CASSPDSSEQYF
TRBV11-2,TRBJ1-1,-,-,15,TGTGCCAGCAGCTTAGAATTCTCCCCGAACACTGAAGCTTTCTTT,CASSLEFSPNTEAFF
TRBV29-1,TRBJ2-3,-,many,12,TGCAGCACCGCCCTGGGGGCAGATACGCAGTATTTT,CSTALGADTQYF
TRBV9,TRBJ2-1,TRBD2,many,17,TGTGCCAGCAGCGCCCCTGGGACTAGCGGGAGTTCGGGTGAGCAGTTCTTC,CASSAPGTSGSSGEQFF
TRBV5-6,TRBJ2-1,TRBD2,-,17,TGTGCCAGCAGCTTACCCCTCGCTAGCGGGAGTTACAATGAGCAGTTCTTC,CASSLPLASGSYNEQFF
TRBV18,TRBJ1-3,-,many,11,TGTGCCAGCTCACCAGGCAACACCATATATTTT,CASSPGNTIYF
TRBV20-1,TRBJ2-7,-,many,14,TGCAGTGCTAGAGAGGGGGGCCTCTCCTACGAGCAGTACTTC,CSAREGGLSYEQYF
TRBV5-1,TRBJ1-1,TRBD1,many,15,TGCGCCAGCAGTATGGGACAGGGGTCGACCACTGAAGCTTTCTTT,CASSMGQGSTTEAFF
TRBV5-4,TRBJ2-6,TRBD1,few,15,TGTGCCAGCCGACGACAGGGTCCAGGGGCCAACGTCCTGACTTTC,CASRRQGPGANVLTF
TRBV6-6,TRBJ1-2,-,-,13,TGTGCCAGCAGTTATACGACAGTCAGTGGCTACACCTTC,CASSYTTVSGYTF
TRBV30,TRBJ1-1,-,-,14,TGTGCCTGGAGTGTAGGATGGGAAGATTTAGAAGCTTTCTTT,CAWSVGWEDLEAFF
TRBV20-1,TRBJ2-4,TRBD1,-,17,TGCAGTGCTATGCGGGACAGGGGGAGTTTAGCCAAAAACATTCAGTACTTC,CSAMRDRGSLAKNIQYF
TRBV2,TRBJ1-1,-,many,13,TGTGCCAGCAGCGTCGCCCCGGCGGCTGAAGCTTTCTTT,CASSVAPAAEAFF
TRBV30,TRBJ2-7,-,once,14,TGTGCCTGGGACTTAGGGTACAGGGTAGGCGAGCAGTACTTC,CAWDLGYRVGEQYF
TRBV24-1,TRBJ2-3,-,many,16,TGTGCCACCAGTGACCCCTTTTCCGGGAACACAGATACGCAGTATTTT,CATSDPFSGNTDTQYF
TRBV28,TRBJ2-7,-,few,14,TGTGCCAGCAGTTTAGGAGGGTCCTGGGGGGAGCAGTACTTC,CASSLGGSWGEQYF
TRBV19,TRBJ1-1,-,-,15,TGTGCCAGTAGAGGGAAGGGGGGTATGAACACTGAAGCTTTCTTT,CASRGKGGMNTEAFF
TRBV20-1,TRBJ1-5,-,many,13,TGCAGTGCTAGACCCCAGGTGGGGCAGCCCCAGCATTTT,CSARPQVGQPQHF
TRBV2,TRBJ2-1,-,many,15,TGTGCCAGCAGAGATCAGGGGAGCTCCTACAATGAGCAGTTCTTC,CASRDQGSSYNEQFF
TRBV5-1,TRBJ2-1,-,once,14,TGCGCCAGCAGCTTCAGCGGGCAAGACAATGAGCAGTTCTTC,CASSFSGQDNEQFF
TRBV12-3/TRBV12-4,TRBJ1-2,-,many,13,TGTGCCAGCAGCCCAGCGGACCTCTATGGCTACACCTTC,CASSPADLYGYTF
TRBV30,TRBJ2-1,-,many,12,TGTGCCTGGAGTCCTCAGGGAGATGAGCAGTTCTTC,CAWSPQGDEQFF
TRBV30,TRBJ2-7,-,many,13,TGTGCCTTCTTGGGGGGGGCAGCAACCGGGGAGTACTTC,CAFLGGAATGEYF
TRBV5-1,TRBJ1-3,TRBD1,many,16,TGCGCCAGCAGCTCCGGACAGGGAGGATCTGGAAACACCATATATTTT,CASSSGQGGSGNTIYF
TRBV12-5,TRBJ1-1,-,many,16,TGTGCTAGTGGTTTGGTCTTGTCCGGCATAGGGACTGAAGCTTTCTTT,CASGLVLSGIGTEAFF
TRBV9,TRBJ2-3,TRBD1,many,17,TGTGCCAGCAGCGCCAGGGGGACAGAGCCAAGCACAGATACGCAGTATTTT,CASSARGTEPSTDTQYF
TRBV19,TRBJ2-1,TRBD2,many,15,TGTGCCAGTTGGACCGGACTAGCGGGAGAAACGGAGCAGTTCTTC,CASWTGLAGETEQFF
TRBV6-1,TRBJ1-1,-,many,14,TGTGCCAGCAGTGTGGGCAGGGTGATCGCTGAAGCTTTCTTT,CASSVGRVIAEAFF
TRBV9,TRBJ2-2,TRBD1,many,16,TGTGCCAGCAGCCCAGGGACAGGTTCGAACACCGGGGAGCTGTTTTTT,CASSPGTGSNTGELFF
TRBV3-1,TRBJ2-2,-,many,16,TGTGCCAGCAGCACCTTAGCGGAGCAAGTTACCGGGGAGCTGTTTTTT,CASSTLAEQVTGELFF
TRBV18,TRBJ2-5,-,-,13,TGTGCCAGCTCACCACCGGAGGGGCTGACCCAGTACTTC,CASSPPEGLTQYF
TRBV6-5,TRBJ2-7,TRBD2,many,17,TGTGCCAGCAGTTACTCATTCGGGGGGGCACTCTCCTACGAGCAGTACTTC,CASSYSFGGALSYEQYF
TRBV7-9,TRBJ1-2,-,-,15,TGTGCCAGCGAACAATTGGGCGGGGATTTCGATGGCTACACCTTC,CASEQLGGDFDGYTF
TRBV5-4,TRBJ2-3,-,-,13,TGTGCCAGCAGCCCGCTGGGGATAGATACGCAGTATTTT,CASSPLGIDTQYF
TRBV30,TRBJ1-5,-,few,14,TGTGTCTGGAGAAACACAGGCCGGGCTCAGCCTCAGCATTTT,CVWRNTGRAQPQHF
TRBV7-9,TRBJ2-7,TRBD1,-,13,TGTGCCAGCAGCCTCCGGGACAGCGGTAAACAGTACTTC,CASSLRDSGKQYF
TRBV29-1,TRBJ2-5,-,many,13,TGCAGCGTGAAACAGGGCGGAGAAGAGACCCAGTACTTC,CSVKQGGEETQYF